These T cell receptor beta chains were read from a single sample in a study of cytomegalovirus exposure and HLA in healthy donors. Using immunoSEQ multiplex PCR, the repertoire was profiled, and TCRdb retains in-frame clones only, with some absent. The top ten hold 9.5% to 15% of the sample, which has 150,000 or so clones, approximately 80% seen once. The sequenced material came from PBMCs. Receptor source: a man aged 25 to 40 in good health and CMV-seropositive. Each CDR3 is given without its conserved first and last residue. Each record gives: J gene, V gene, CDR3 protein.

j_gene: TRBJ2-1; v_gene: TRBV28; CDR3aa: ASSAVAGVGNEQF
j_gene: TRBJ2-7; v_gene: TRBV27; CDR3aa: ASSSPGLAGGEQY
j_gene: TRBJ2-7; v_gene: TRBV7-2; CDR3aa: ASSLSSGRDREQY
j_gene: TRBJ2-3; v_gene: TRBV2; CDR3aa: ASSGAHRGWLLLSQY
j_gene: TRBJ2-5; v_gene: TRBV9; CDR3aa: ASSVARGWGQETQY
j_gene: TRBJ2-3; v_gene: TRBV9; CDR3aa: ASSVGGRAQDTQY
j_gene: TRBJ1-1; v_gene: TRBV10-1; CDR3aa: ATRNVSTGTKGEAF
j_gene: TRBJ2-3; v_gene: TRBV7-6; CDR3aa: ASSVGDRGTDTQY
j_gene: TRBJ2-7; v_gene: TRBV5-6; CDR3aa: ASSSSRGGYEQY
j_gene: TRBJ2-2; v_gene: TRBV5-6; CDR3aa: ASSPVEAINTGELF
j_gene: TRBJ2-1; v_gene: TRBV11-2; CDR3aa: ASSGPGNPSLANEQF
j_gene: TRBJ1-2; v_gene: TRBV28; CDR3aa: AGQGHGNYGYT
j_gene: TRBJ1-1; v_gene: TRBV29-1; CDR3aa: SVERPGGEAEAF
j_gene: TRBJ1-5; v_gene: TRBV5-8; CDR3aa: ASSFISQGNQPQH
j_gene: TRBJ2-5; v_gene: TRBV10-3; CDR3aa: AISVGQETQY
j_gene: TRBJ2-7; v_gene: TRBV27; CDR3aa: ASKAGVAGAYEQY
j_gene: TRBJ2-5; v_gene: TRBV27; CDR3aa: ASKSSGRGETQY
j_gene: TRBJ1-4; v_gene: TRBV30; CDR3aa: AWRPGQGREKLF
j_gene: TRBJ2-3; v_gene: TRBV5-1; CDR3aa: ASSLALRSLGTDTQY
j_gene: TRBJ2-1; v_gene: TRBV6-1; CDR3aa: ASSEGTSGRINGQF
j_gene: TRBJ2-7; v_gene: TRBV5-4; CDR3aa: ASSLGTVRYEQY
j_gene: TRBJ1-4; v_gene: TRBV18; CDR3aa: ASSPGTGGEKLF
j_gene: TRBJ2-1; v_gene: TRBV5-6; CDR3aa: ASSLVFGTGGNEQF
j_gene: TRBJ2-1; v_gene: TRBV5-1; CDR3aa: ASSLVTSGSSYNEQF
j_gene: TRBJ2-5; v_gene: TRBV5-6; CDR3aa: ASSSLGETQY
j_gene: TRBJ1-4; v_gene: TRBV4-2; CDR3aa: ASSPGLIGKEKLF
j_gene: TRBJ1-5; v_gene: TRBV4-2; CDR3aa: ASSQVGQTSNQPQH
j_gene: TRBJ1-1; v_gene: TRBV6-5; CDR3aa: ASSDRGHKAF
j_gene: TRBJ2-1; v_gene: TRBV5-1; CDR3aa: ASSLDPAGNEQF
j_gene: TRBJ2-5; v_gene: TRBV28; CDR3aa: ASSMLAGVVETQY
j_gene: TRBJ2-1; v_gene: TRBV15; CDR3aa: ATSRSGLAGVTAYNEQF
j_gene: TRBJ2-3; v_gene: TRBV5-1; CDR3aa: ASSLGGTDTQY
j_gene: TRBJ2-2; v_gene: TRBV5-5; CDR3aa: ASSLGDTGELF
j_gene: TRBJ2-1; v_gene: TRBV10-3; CDR3aa: AISDDLAGGRISYNEQF
j_gene: TRBJ2-1; v_gene: TRBV5-4; CDR3aa: ASSLGGGAGGNNEQF
j_gene: TRBJ2-1; v_gene: TRBV27; CDR3aa: ASSSGTGLFPEQF
j_gene: TRBJ2-3; v_gene: TRBV19; CDR3aa: ASSPPYGLAGEDTQY
j_gene: TRBJ2-1; v_gene: TRBV6-1; CDR3aa: ASSRAGGWDEQF
j_gene: TRBJ2-5; v_gene: TRBV5-4; CDR3aa: ASSPGTSGKVPETQY
j_gene: TRBJ1-5; v_gene: TRBV30; CDR3aa: AWSVQGNQPQH
j_gene: TRBJ1-2; v_gene: TRBV10-3; CDR3aa: AINEDRGDGYT
j_gene: TRBJ2-1; v_gene: TRBV9; CDR3aa: ASSVAGGQSSYNEQF
j_gene: TRBJ2-7; v_gene: TRBV9; CDR3aa: ASSAGGSPTYEQY
j_gene: TRBJ2-3; v_gene: TRBV2; CDR3aa: ASSDHLGLAGGGADTQY
j_gene: TRBJ1-1; v_gene: TRBV6-5; CDR3aa: ASINIRNTEAF
j_gene: TRBJ2-5; v_gene: TRBV9; CDR3aa: ASSVGGGKTQY
j_gene: TRBJ1-5; v_gene: TRBV2; CDR3aa: ASRGDTGGNQPQH
j_gene: TRBJ2-3; v_gene: TRBV29-1; CDR3aa: SVEGLDTQY
j_gene: TRBJ2-5; v_gene: TRBV5-1; CDR3aa: ASSLAGLQETQY
j_gene: TRBJ2-7; v_gene: TRBV6-5; CDR3aa: ASSHRDRPYEQY
j_gene: TRBJ2-5; v_gene: TRBV5-1; CDR3aa: ASSIGTSIGETQY
j_gene: TRBJ2-3; v_gene: TRBV19; CDR3aa: ASNPWARRTDTQY
j_gene: TRBJ2-7; v_gene: TRBV6-5; CDR3aa: ASRPDTDAGEQY